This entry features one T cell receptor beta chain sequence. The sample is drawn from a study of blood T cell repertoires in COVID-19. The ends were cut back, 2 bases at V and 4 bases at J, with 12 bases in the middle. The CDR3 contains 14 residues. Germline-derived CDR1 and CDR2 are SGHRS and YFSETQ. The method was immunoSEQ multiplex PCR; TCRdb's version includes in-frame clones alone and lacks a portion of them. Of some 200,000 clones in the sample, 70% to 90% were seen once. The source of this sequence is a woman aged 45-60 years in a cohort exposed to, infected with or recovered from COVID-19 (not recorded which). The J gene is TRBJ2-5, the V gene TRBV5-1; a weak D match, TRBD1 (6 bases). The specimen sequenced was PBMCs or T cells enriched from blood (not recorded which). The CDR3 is CASSFLQGRETQYF. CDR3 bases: TGCGCCAGCAGCTTCCTACAGGGAAGAGAGACCCAGTACTTC.